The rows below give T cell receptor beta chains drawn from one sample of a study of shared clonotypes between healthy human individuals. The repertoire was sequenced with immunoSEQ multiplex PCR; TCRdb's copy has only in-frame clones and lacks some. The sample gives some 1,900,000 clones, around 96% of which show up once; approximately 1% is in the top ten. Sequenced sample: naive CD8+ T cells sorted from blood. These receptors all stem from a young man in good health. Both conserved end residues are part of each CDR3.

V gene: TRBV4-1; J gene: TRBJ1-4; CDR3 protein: CASSLYGEDEKLFF
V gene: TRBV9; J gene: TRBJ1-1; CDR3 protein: CASGGTEAFF
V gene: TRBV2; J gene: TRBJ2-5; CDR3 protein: CASLQGAGETQYF
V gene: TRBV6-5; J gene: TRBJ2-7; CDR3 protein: CASSYSSDSYEQYF
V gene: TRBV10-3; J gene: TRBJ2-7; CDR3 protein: CAISDTSGGSYEQYF
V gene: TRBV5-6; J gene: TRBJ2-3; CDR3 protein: CASSFGGIGTDTQYF
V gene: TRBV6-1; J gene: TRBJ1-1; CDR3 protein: CASTEGRNTEAFF
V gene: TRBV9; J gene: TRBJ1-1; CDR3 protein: CASSVEAFTEAFF
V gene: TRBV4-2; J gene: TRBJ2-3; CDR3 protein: CASSQDLADTQYF
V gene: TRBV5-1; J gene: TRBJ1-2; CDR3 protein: CASSSWTGVDYGYTF